Listed below are T cell receptor beta chains from one sample, sequenced in a study of shared clonotypes between healthy human individuals. TCRdb's copy holds only in-frame clones and misses some; the assay was immunoSEQ multiplex PCR. This sample has under 2,500,000 clones, with approximately 94% found just once. Specimen: naive CD4+ T cells sorted from blood. The receptors were sampled from a man between 18 and 35 years old in good health. Each CDR3 is given with its conserved first and last residue. Fields, in order: V gene, J gene, CDR3 length, D gene, clone size, CDR3 DNA, CDR3 protein. A D gene is named only where the DNA matches it firmly. Rows may omit the clone size; those that give it use once, few, many or a size class.

TRBV5-1	TRBJ2-1	17	NA	NA	TGCGCCAGCAGCTTACTTACAACAGGGAGCTCCTACAATGAGCAGTTCTTC	CASSLLTTGSSYNEQFF
TRBV5-6	TRBJ2-1	11	NA	NA	TGTGCCAGCAGCTTGATGAATGAGCAGTTCTTC	CASSLMNEQFF
TRBV30	TRBJ1-5	13	NA	NA	TGTGCCTGGAGTGGAGAGAGCAATCAGCCCCAGCATTTT	CAWSGESNQPQHF
TRBV27	TRBJ1-5	15	TRBD1	NA	TGTGCCAGCAGTTCGGACAGGGGGCTCGTACAGCCCCAGCATTTT	CASSSDRGLVQPQHF
TRBV30	TRBJ1-2	16	NA	NA	TGTGCCTGGAGTGGCCGGGACACGTACCTATCGGGAGGCTACACCTTC	CAWSGRDTYLSGGYTF
TRBV5-1	TRBJ1-1	15	TRBD1	NA	TGCGCCAGCAGCTCGACTGGACAGGTCGGAACCGAAGCTTTCTTT	CASSSTGQVGTEAFF
TRBV7-9	TRBJ1-1	16	NA	NA	TGTGCCAGCAGCCCCCCACTTGGGGAGATTGGGACTGAAGCTTTCTTT	CASSPPLGEIGTEAFF
TRBV6-1	TRBJ1-1	14	NA	NA	TGTGCCAGCAGTGACATGGGGTTTAACACTGAAGCTTTCTTT	CASSDMGFNTEAFF
TRBV7-8	TRBJ2-3	17	TRBD2	once	TGTGCCAGCAGCGTCGCGGGACTAGCGGGAGGTTTAGATACGCAGTATTTT	CASSVAGLAGGLDTQYF
TRBV5-1	TRBJ2-3	15	TRBD2	NA	TGCGCCAGCAGCTTCCAAAGCGGGGGCACAGATACGCAGTATTTT	CASSFQSGGTDTQYF
TRBV18	TRBJ2-7	14	TRBD1	NA	TGTGCCAGCTCTCCTACGGGACAGGGGAACGAGCAGTACTTC	CASSPTGQGNEQYF
TRBV30	TRBJ1-6	15	NA	NA	TGTGCCTGGAGCCGACAGAGCTCCTATAATTCACCCCTCCACTTT	CAWSRQSSYNSPLHF
TRBV5-1	TRBJ2-7	14	NA	NA	TGCGCCAGCAGCTTGGCCAGGCAGGGGGGCGAGCAGTACTTC	CASSLARQGGEQYF
TRBV27	TRBJ2-7	15	TRBD1	NA	TGTGCCAGCAGGAAGCCGGGACAGGGATCCTACGAGCAGTACTTC	CASRKPGQGSYEQYF
TRBV18	TRBJ1-2	15	TRBD1	NA	TGTGCCAGCTCACCACCCGGACAGGGGGTTCGGGGCTACACCTTC	CASSPPGQGVRGYTF
TRBV19	TRBJ2-1	13	NA	NA	TGTGCCAGTAGTAAAAATTCCTACAATGAGCAATTCTTC	CASSKNSYNEQFF
TRBV2	TRBJ2-7	15	NA	NA	TGTGCCAGCAGTGTGGACGGGGCTGATTTCTACGAGCAGTACTTC	CASSVDGADFYEQYF
TRBV5-8	TRBJ2-1	15	TRBD2	NA	TGTGCCAGCAACACCGGACTAGCGGCTTCTAGTGAGCAGTTCTTC	CASNTGLAASSEQFF
TRBV6-5	TRBJ1-1	14	NA	once	TGTGCCAGCAGTTACTCGAGCCAAAACACTGAAGCTTTCTTT	CASSYSSQNTEAFF
TRBV5-1	TRBJ2-5	14	NA	NA	TGCGCCAGCAGCTTGGGTAGGTTGCAAGAGACCCAGTACTTC	CASSLGRLQETQYF
TRBV7-9	TRBJ2-7	13	NA	NA	TGTGCCAGCAGCCGGGGGATCCCCGGCGAGCAGTACTTC	CASSRGIPGEQYF
TRBV2	TRBJ1-2	14	TRBD1	NA	TGTGCCAGCAGTGACGACAGGGGGCTGTATGGCTACACCTTC	CASSDDRGLYGYTF
TRBV5-1	TRBJ2-5	14	NA	NA	TGCGCCAGCAGCGTACCGGACCACCAAGAGACCCAGTACTTC	CASSVPDHQETQYF
TRBV6-5	TRBJ1-1	15	NA	NA	TGTGCCAGCAGTTACTCGTCGGCAGTGAACACTGAAGCTTTCTTT	CASSYSSAVNTEAFF
TRBV27	TRBJ1-3	15	NA	NA	TGTGCCAGCACCCGGACTCCAATAGGGGGAAACACCATATATTTT	CASTRTPIGGNTIYF
TRBV28	TRBJ2-7	20	TRBD1	NA	TGTGCCAGCAGTTCCTTGTTCGGGACAGGGGAGAAACCGAGCTCCTACGAGCAGTACTTC	CASSSLFGTGEKPSSYEQYF
TRBV7-9	TRBJ2-5	15	TRBD1	NA	TGTGCCATCAAGAAACGGGGACAGTCATGGGAGACCCAGTACTTC	CAIKKRGQSWETQYF
TRBV19	TRBJ2-3	14	NA	NA	TGTGCCAGTAGTATTGGCGGGGGCACAGATACGCAGTATTTT	CASSIGGGTDTQYF
TRBV12-5	TRBJ1-1	14	NA	NA	TGTGCTAGTGGTTTGGTTTACGGGGGCACTGAAGCTTTCTTT	CASGLVYGGTEAFF
TRBV7-2	TRBJ2-7	14	TRBD1	NA	TGTGCCAGCAGCCGACCAGGGGGTTCCTACGAGCAGTACTTC	CASSRPGGSYEQYF
TRBV10-3	TRBJ2-2	13	NA	NA	TGTGCCATCAGTCCGCAGGGGACCGGGGAGCTGTTTTTT	CAISPQGTGELFF
TRBV5-6	TRBJ1-5	15	TRBD1	NA	TGTGCCAGCAGCAAGGGACAGTTTAGCAATCAGCCCCAGCATTTT	CASSKGQFSNQPQHF
TRBV6-1	TRBJ2-1	14	NA	NA	TGTGCCAGCAGTGATTCCAGGGTCTACAATGAGCAGTTCTTC	CASSDSRVYNEQFF
TRBV6-5	TRBJ1-2	14	NA	NA	TGTGCCAGCAGTTACTCGGGCTCCAACTATGGCTACACCTTC	CASSYSGSNYGYTF
TRBV5-1	TRBJ1-1	13	NA	NA	TGCGCCAGCAGCGTATTAGGGAACACTGAAGCTTTCTTT	CASSVLGNTEAFF
TRBV27	TRBJ2-7	13	TRBD1	NA	TGTGCCAGCAGTGACAGGGGGCAGGACGAGCAGTACTTC	CASSDRGQDEQYF
TRBV25-1	TRBJ1-4	15	NA	NA	TGTGCCAGCAGTGTCCCTATGGCAGGGGATGAAAAACTGTTTTTT	CASSVPMAGDEKLFF
TRBV2	TRBJ1-5	14	NA	few	TGTGCCAGCCTTGCGGGGGTAGGAAATCAGCCCCAGCATTTT	CASLAGVGNQPQHF
TRBV30	TRBJ1-1	16	TRBD1	NA	TGTGCCTGGAGGGGGACAGGGGGCGGCGAGAACACTGAAGCTTTCTTT	CAWRGTGGGENTEAFF